This T cell receptor beta chain appears in the sequencing data of a study of blood T cell repertoires in COVID-19. The overall study: The origin of the acute and convalescent COVID-19 samples was the United States, Italy and Spain. The cDNA or gDNA used as material had been derived from T cells, B-cell-depleted T cells, or PBMCs.

The CDR3 has 13 amino acids. CDR1 and CDR2 from the germline V gene are LNHNV and YYDKDF (reference sequence). The ends lost 4 bases at V and 4 bases at J; junction bases unmatched: 1. Under the authors' procedure: Nucleated cell counts were estimated from reference gene primer amplification. Profiling relied on immunoSEQ multiplex PCR, and the TCRdb table lists in-frame clones only, not all of them. That table gives V, J and clone size, and the DNA gave D and trimming. Of about 190,000 clones detected, 88% appear once; the ten largest clones hold 4% to 5%. The sequence was collected from a human donor in a cohort sampled during active COVID-19. This sequence joins TRBV15 and TRBJ2-7; TRBD2 aligns across 10 bases. Source material: peripheral blood. The CDR3 is CATSIAGGYEQYF. In DNA form, the CDR3 reads TGTGCCACCAGCATAGCGGGAGGTTACGAGCAGTACTTC.